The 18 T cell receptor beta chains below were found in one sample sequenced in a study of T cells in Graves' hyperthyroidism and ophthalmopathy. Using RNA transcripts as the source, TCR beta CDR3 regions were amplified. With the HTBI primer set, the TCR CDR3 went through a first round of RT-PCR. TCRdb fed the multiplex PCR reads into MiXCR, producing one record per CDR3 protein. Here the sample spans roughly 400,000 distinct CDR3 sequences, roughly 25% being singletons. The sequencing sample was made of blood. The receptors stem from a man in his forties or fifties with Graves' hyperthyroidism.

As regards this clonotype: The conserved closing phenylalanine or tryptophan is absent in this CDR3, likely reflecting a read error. The DNA of the CDR3 is TGTGCCAGCAGCTTAGACAGGACTTACGAGCAGTACCTC. It specifies CASSLDRTYEQYL. This chain connects TRBV7-2 to TRBJ2-7; D assignment may be TRBD1 or TRBD2 (5 bases each). The germline V gene encodes CDR1 SGHTA and CDR2 FQGNSA. The CDR3 covers 13 residues. V lost 1 base, J lost 4 bases, and 8 bases lay in between.

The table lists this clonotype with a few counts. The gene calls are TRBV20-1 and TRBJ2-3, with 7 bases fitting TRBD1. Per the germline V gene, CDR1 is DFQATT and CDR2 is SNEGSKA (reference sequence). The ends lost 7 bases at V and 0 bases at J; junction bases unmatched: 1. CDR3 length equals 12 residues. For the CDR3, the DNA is TGCAGTGTGGGACAGAGCACAGATACGCAGTATTTT. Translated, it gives CSVGQSTDTQYF.

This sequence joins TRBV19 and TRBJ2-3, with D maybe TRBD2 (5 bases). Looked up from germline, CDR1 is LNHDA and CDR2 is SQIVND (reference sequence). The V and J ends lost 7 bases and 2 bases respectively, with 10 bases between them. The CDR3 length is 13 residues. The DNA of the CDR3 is TGTGCCAGTACCGAGCGGACCACAGATACGCAGTATTTT. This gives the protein CASTERTTDTQYF.

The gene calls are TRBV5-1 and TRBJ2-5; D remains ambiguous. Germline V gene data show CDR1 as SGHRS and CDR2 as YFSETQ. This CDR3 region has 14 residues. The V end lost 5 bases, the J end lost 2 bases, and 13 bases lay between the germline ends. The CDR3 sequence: CASRVGTVQETQYF. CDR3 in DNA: TGCGCCAGCAGGGTAGGAACGGTGCAAGAGACCCAGTACTTC.

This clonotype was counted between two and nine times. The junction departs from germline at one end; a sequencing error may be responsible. In DNA form, the CDR3 reads TGTGCCAGCAGTGTAGCGGGAGGGCTTCGGGAGACCCAGTACTTC. Translating gives CASSVAGGLRETQYF. The V call is TRBV9, the J call TRBJ2-5; 11 bases are shared with TRBD2. Germline loops: CDR1 SGDLS, CDR2 YYNGEE. There are 15 residues in the CDR3.

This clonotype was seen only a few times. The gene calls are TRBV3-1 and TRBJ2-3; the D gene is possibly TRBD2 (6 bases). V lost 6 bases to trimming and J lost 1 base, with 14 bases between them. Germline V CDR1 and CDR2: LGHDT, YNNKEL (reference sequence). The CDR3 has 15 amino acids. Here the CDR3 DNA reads TGTGCCAGCAGGATACGGGAGTCCGGCACAGATACGCAGTATTTT. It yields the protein CASRIRESGTDTQYF.

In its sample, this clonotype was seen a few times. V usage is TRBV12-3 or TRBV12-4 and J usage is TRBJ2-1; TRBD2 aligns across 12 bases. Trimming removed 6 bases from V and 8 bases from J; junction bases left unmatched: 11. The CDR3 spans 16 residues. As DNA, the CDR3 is TGTGCCAGCAGCCGACGGCGGACTAGCGGGAATGATGAGCAGTTCTTC. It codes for CASSRRRTSGNDEQFF.

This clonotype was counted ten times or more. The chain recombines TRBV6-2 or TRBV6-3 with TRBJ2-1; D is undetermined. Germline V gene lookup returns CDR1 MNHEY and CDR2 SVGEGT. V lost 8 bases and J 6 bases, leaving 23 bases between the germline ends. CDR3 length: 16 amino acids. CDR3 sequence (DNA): TGTGCCAGCGGGTGGCGGACCCAATCACTTCCCAATGAGCAGTTCTTC. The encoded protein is CASGWRTQSLPNEQFF.

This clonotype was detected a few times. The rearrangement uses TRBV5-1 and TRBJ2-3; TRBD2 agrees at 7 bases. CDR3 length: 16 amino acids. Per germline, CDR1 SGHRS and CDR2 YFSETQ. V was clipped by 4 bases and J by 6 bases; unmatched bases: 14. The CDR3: CASSREGLGGFDTQYF. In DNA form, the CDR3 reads TGCGCCAGCAGCCGGGAAGGACTAGGAGGTTTCGATACGCAGTATTTT.

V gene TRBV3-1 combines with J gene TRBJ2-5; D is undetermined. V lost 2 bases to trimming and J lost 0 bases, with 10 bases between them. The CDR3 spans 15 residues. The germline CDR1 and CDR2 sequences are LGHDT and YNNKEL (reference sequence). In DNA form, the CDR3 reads TGTGCCAGCAGCCAAATAAAGGGAAACCAAGAGACCCAGTACTTC. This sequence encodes CASSQIKGNQETQYF.

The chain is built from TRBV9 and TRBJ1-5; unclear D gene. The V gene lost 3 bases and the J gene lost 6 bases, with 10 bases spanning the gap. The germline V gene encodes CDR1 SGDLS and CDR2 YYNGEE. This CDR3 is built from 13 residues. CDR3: CASSASPGQPQHF. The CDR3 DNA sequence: TGTGCCAGCAGCGCCAGTCCCGGTCAGCCCCAGCATTTT.

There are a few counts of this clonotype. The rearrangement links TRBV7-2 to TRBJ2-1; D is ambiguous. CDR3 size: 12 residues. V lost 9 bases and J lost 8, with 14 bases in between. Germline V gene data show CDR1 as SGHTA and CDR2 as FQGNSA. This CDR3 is CASSTRGYEQFF. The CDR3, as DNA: TGTGCCAGTAGTACACGAGGTTATGAGCAGTTCTTC.

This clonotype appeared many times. The CDR3 DNA is TGTGCCAGCAGCCGGGGTATCAATCAGCCCCAGCATTTT. Translated: CASSRGINQPQHF. The gene calls are TRBV3-1 and TRBJ1-5; D remains unclear. The CDR3 runs to 13 residues. Per germline, CDR1 LGHDT and CDR2 YNNKEL (reference sequence). Trimming removed 4 bases at V and 3 bases at J, with 7 bases between.

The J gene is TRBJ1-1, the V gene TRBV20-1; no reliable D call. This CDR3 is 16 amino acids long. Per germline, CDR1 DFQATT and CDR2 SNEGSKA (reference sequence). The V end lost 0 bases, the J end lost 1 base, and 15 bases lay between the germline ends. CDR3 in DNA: TGCAGTGCTAGAGATGAGGTCAGGAGAAAGAACACTGAAGCTTTCTTT. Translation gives CSARDEVRRKNTEAFF.

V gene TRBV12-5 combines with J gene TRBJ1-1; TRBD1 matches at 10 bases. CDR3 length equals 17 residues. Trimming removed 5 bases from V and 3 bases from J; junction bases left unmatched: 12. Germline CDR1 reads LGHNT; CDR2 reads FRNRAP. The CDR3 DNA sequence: TGTGCTAGTGGTCCCGGTCGGGGGACAGGGGTTCACACTGAAGCTTTCTTT. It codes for CASGPGRGTGVHTEAFF.

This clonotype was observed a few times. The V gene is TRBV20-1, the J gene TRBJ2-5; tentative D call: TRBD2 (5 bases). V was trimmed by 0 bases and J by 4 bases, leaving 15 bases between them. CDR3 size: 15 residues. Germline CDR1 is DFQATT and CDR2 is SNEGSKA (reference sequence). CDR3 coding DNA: TGCAGTGCTAGAGATGGGAAAAGAGGGAGAGAGACCCAGTACTTC. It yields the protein CSARDGKRGRETQYF.

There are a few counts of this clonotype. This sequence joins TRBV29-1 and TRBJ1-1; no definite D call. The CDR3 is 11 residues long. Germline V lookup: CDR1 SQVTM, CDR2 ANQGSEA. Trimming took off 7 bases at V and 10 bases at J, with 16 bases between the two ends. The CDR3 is CSDGVPTGAFF. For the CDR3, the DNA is TGCAGCGATGGAGTCCCCACGGGAGCTTTCTTT.

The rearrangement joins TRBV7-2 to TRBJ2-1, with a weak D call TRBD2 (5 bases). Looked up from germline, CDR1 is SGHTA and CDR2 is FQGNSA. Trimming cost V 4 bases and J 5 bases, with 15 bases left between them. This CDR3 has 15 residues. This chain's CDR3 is CASSSTLSRDNEQFF. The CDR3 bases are TGTGCCAGCAGCTCCACATTGTCGCGGGACAATGAGCAGTTCTTC.